The 26 T cell receptor beta chains below all came from one sample that was sequenced in a study of control samples from healthy donors and cancer patients. Assay used: immunoSEQ multiplex PCR; TCRdb lists only in-frame clones, some missing. This sample has 150,000 to 200,000 clones, with about 86% found just once. Sequenced input: blood. These TCRs come from a woman in her thirties in good health.

This chain's CDR3 is CASSEGLAGGYEQYF. The CDR3 DNA reads as TGTGCCAGCAGCGAGGGGCTAGCGGGAGGCTACGAGCAGTACTTC. The chain couples TRBV9 to TRBJ2-7; the match to TRBD2 covers 11 bases. The CDR3 loop spans 15 amino acids. With V trimmed by 3 bases and J by 3 bases, 5 bases remained unmatched. Germline CDR1 reads SGDLS; CDR2 reads YYNGEE.

J is TRBJ1-2 and V is TRBV27; the D gene is possibly TRBD1 (6 bases). The CDR3 sequence is 14 residues long. Germline V gene data show CDR1 as MNHEY and CDR2 as SMNVEV (reference sequence). Trimming took 0 bases from V and 8 from J, leaving 13 bases between them. The CDR3 reads CASSLSTGFSGYTF. CDR3 nucleotides: TGTGCCAGCAGTTTATCTACAGGGTTTTCCGGCTACACCTTC.

The chain employs TRBV2 and TRBJ2-3; D is unclear. The CDR3 loop spans 13 amino acids. The germline V gene has CDR1 SNHLY and CDR2 FYNNEI. Trimming shortened V by 6 bases and J by 6 bases, and 13 bases separated the two germline ends. The CDR3 region has the DNA TGTGCCAGCAGAAGGGTAGATACGGATACGCAGTATTTT. Protein product: CASRRVDTDTQYF.

The chain links TRBV19 to TRBJ1-1, with no clear D. Trimming removed 4 bases from V and 0 bases from J, with 6 bases in between. In germline, CDR1 is LNHDA, CDR2 SQIVND (reference sequence). The CDR3 length is 13 residues. The CDR3 reads CASSTGLNTEAFF. The CDR3 coding sequence is TGTGCCAGTAGTACGGGTTTGAACACTGAAGCTTTCTTT.

V usage is TRBV6-5 and J usage is TRBJ1-6, with TRBD1 identical over 10 bases. The germline V gene encodes CDR1 MNHEY and CDR2 SVGAGI. V trimming: 7 bases; J trimming: 11 bases; junction bases outside the gene matches: 11. The CDR3 runs to 15 residues. CDR3 region: CASTSGTGARTPLHF. The CDR3 nucleotides are TGTGCCAGCACTAGTGGGACAGGGGCACGGACACCCCTCCACTTT.

This chain joins TRBV4-1 and TRBJ2-7, with D possibly matching TRBD1 (5 bases). CDR1 is MGHRA, CDR2 YSYEKL, per germline. The CDR3 contains 16 residues. Between the trimmed V and J ends, which lost 3 bases and 0 bases, there was a span of 15 bases. CDR3 sequence reads: CASSHMDTLHSYEQYF. The CDR3 nucleotides are TGCGCCAGCAGCCACATGGACACCTTACACTCCTACGAGCAGTACTTC.

The CDR3 DNA sequence: TGTGCCAGCAGCCCGTCCTTTGGCGGGAGGATTCCCGGGGAGCTGTTTTTT. Translated, it gives CASSPSFGGRIPGELFF. This sequence joins TRBV3-1 (or the pseudogene TRBV3-2) and TRBJ2-2; 8 bases are a match to TRBD2. The trim removed 4 bases at V and 6 bases at J, leaving 13 bases unmatched. The CDR3 contains 17 residues. CDR1 and CDR2 (germline): LGHDT, YNNKEL (reference sequence).

V and J are TRBV6-5 and TRBJ2-3; possible D gene TRBD1, 6 bases. The CDR3 covers 15 residues. Germline CDR1 and CDR2: MNHEY and SVGAGI. V lost 7 bases and J lost 7, with 21 bases in between. CDR3 protein: CASTNTGTRGHTQYF. The CDR3, as DNA: TGTGCCAGCACCAACACCGGGACAAGGGGTCATACGCAGTATTTT.

This chain connects TRBV18 to TRBJ1-2; 8 nucleotides align to TRBD1. V trimming: 2 bases; J trimming: 6 bases; junction bases outside the gene matches: 11. Germline V CDR1 and CDR2: KGHSH, LQKENI. There are 16 residues in the CDR3. The CDR3 is CASSPSTAGGLHGYTF. DNA of the CDR3: TGTGCCAGCTCACCAAGCACCGCAGGGGGCCTTCATGGCTACACCTTC.

The chain uses TRBV7-9 and TRBJ1-4; TRBD1 might be the D (6 bases). CDR3 size: 14 residues. Deletions cut 2 bases from V and 8 bases from J, with 12 bases between. Germline values: CDR1 SEHNR, CDR2 FQNEAQ (reference sequence). The CDR3 is CASSLMGAREKLFF. Written as DNA, the CDR3 is TGTGCCAGCAGCTTAATGGGGGCGAGAGAAAAACTGTTTTTT.

This rearrangement joins TRBV5-4 to TRBJ2-5; D remains ambiguous. Germline V CDR1 and CDR2: SGHNT, YYREEE (reference sequence). The V end was cut by 1 base, the J end by 2 bases, with 9 bases between. The CDR3 has 14 residues. CDR3 sequence (DNA): TGTGCCAGCAGCTTGCGACACAGTCAAGAGACCCAGTACTTC. Translation: CASSLRHSQETQYF. Looking up the rest from reference TRBV5-4 and TRBJ2-5 gives the full variable domain: ETGVTQSPTHLIKTRGQQVTLRCSSQSGHNTVSWYQQALGQGPQFIFQYYREEENGRGNFPPRFSGLQFPNYSSELNVNALELDDSALYLCASSLRHSQETQYFGPGTRLLVL.

Remarks on this clone: The same CDR3 is also encoded by other DNA sequences in this sample. The chain links TRBV9 to TRBJ2-2; 14 positions agree with TRBD2. The CDR3 runs 16 residues. Germline lookup yields CDR1 SGDLS and CDR2 YYNGEE. Losses at the gene ends were 3 bases for V and 6 bases for J; bases not matched to a gene: 4. This chain's CDR3 is CASSDGLAGGPGELFF. CDR3 in DNA: TGTGCCAGCAGCGATGGACTAGCGGGGGGTCCCGGGGAGCTGTTTTTT.

This chain connects TRBV24-1 to TRBJ1-5, with D perhaps TRBD1 (6 bases). Between the trimmed V and J ends, which lost 7 bases and 2 bases, there was a span of 14 bases. Per the germline V gene, CDR1 is KGHDR and CDR2 is SFDVKD. The CDR3 sequence is 15 residues long. The CDR3 DNA is TGTGCCACCAGGCCGGGGGGCGAAGGCAATCAGCCCCAGCATTTT. Protein sequence: CATRPGGEGNQPQHF.

DNA for the CDR3: TGTGCCAGCAGCCAAGGTAAATACCTTGATACGCAGTATTTT. Encoded protein: CASSQGKYLDTQYF. V is TRBV3-1 (or the pseudogene TRBV3-2) and J is TRBJ2-3; unclear D gene. This CDR3 is built from 14 residues. V lost 1 base and J lost 6, with 11 bases in between. Germline CDR1 and CDR2: LGHDT and YNNKEL (reference sequence).

The chain carries TRBV5-4 and TRBJ2-1, with 7 nucleotides matching TRBD2. Germline-derived CDR1 and CDR2 are SGHNT and YYREEE (reference sequence). The CDR3 runs 15 residues. The junction had 5 bases not matched to a gene; V was cut back by 3 bases and J by 2 bases. The CDR3 loop is CASSWGEGPYNEQFF. The CDR3 DNA reads as TGTGCCAGCAGCTGGGGGGAGGGCCCCTACAATGAGCAGTTCTTC.

V and J are TRBV5-6 and TRBJ2-1, with D tentatively TRBD2 (6 bases). The CDR3 runs to 14 residues. The V gene's germline CDR1 is SGHDT and CDR2 YYEEEE. The V and J ends lost 1 base and 9 bases respectively, with 14 bases between them. The CDR3 region has the DNA TGTGCCAGCAGCTTGTGGTGGGAGGTCGGTGAGCAGTTCTTC. Its protein is CASSLWWEVGEQFF.

This chain uses TRBV6-5 with TRBJ1-5; D possibly corresponds to TRBD1 (6 bases). The V gene's germline CDR1 is MNHEY and CDR2 SVGAGI. CDR3 size: 13 residues. V was cut by 7 bases and J by 5 bases, with 12 bases left in between. The CDR3, as DNA: TGTGCCAGCAACGACAGGAAGGATCAGCCCCAGCATTTT. Translation gives CASNDRKDQPQHF.

The chain has TRBV2 and TRBJ2-2; a possible D gene is TRBD1 (6 bases). CDR3 length: 13 amino acids. The ends were cut back, 6 bases at V and 6 bases at J, with 11 bases in the middle. The germline V gene has CDR1 SNHLY and CDR2 FYNNEI. CDR3 sequence reads: CASRNRVSGELFF. The CDR3, as DNA: TGTGCCAGCAGAAACAGGGTATCCGGGGAGCTGTTTTTT.

V usage is TRBV9 and J usage is TRBJ2-1; D call uncertain. The germline V and J ends were trimmed by 3 bases and 0 bases, with 7 bases remaining between them. The CDR3 runs 14 residues. The V gene's germline CDR1 is SGDLS and CDR2 YYNGEE. Here the CDR3 DNA reads TGTGCCAGCAGCGGGCCTAGCTCCTACAATGAGCAGTTCTTC. It codes for CASSGPSSYNEQFF.

This clone was seen once. The chain combines TRBV2 with TRBJ1-1, with 8 nucleotides matching TRBD1. The junction had 11 bases not matched to a gene; V was cut back by 6 bases and J by 8 bases. Looked up from germline, CDR1 is SNHLY and CDR2 is FYNNEI. The CDR3 sequence is 14 residues long. CDR3 sequence (DNA): TGTGCCAGCAGAACTCAGGGGGCAAGACCAGAAGCTTTCTTT. This gives the protein CASRTQGARPEAFF. The full variable domain, completed using reference TRBV2 and TRBJ1-1, is EPEVTQTPSHQVTQMGQEVILRCVPISNHLYFYWYRQILGQKVEFLVSFYNNEISEKSEIFDDQFSVERPDGSNFTLKIRSTKLEDSAMYFCASRTQGARPEAFFGQGTRLTVV.

The V and J genes are TRBV3-1 (or the pseudogene TRBV3-2) and TRBJ1-6; 9 nucleotides match TRBD1. V shed 1 base and J 5 bases; nucleotides not matched to a gene: 0. Looked up from germline, CDR1 is LGHDT and CDR2 is YNNKEL (reference sequence). The CDR3 spans 15 residues. Here the CDR3 reads CASSQGTGDNSPLHF. CDR3 sequence (DNA): TGTGCCAGCAGCCAAGGGACAGGGGATAATTCACCCCTCCACTTT.

J is TRBJ2-2 and V is TRBV5-6; D gene ambiguous. V was clipped by 7 bases and J by 0 bases, with 10 bases between them. The CDR3 loop spans 14 amino acids. From germline, CDR1 is SGHDT and CDR2 YYEEEE. The CDR3 spells CASHPWANTGELFF. For the CDR3, the DNA is TGTGCCAGCCACCCCTGGGCGAACACCGGGGAGCTGTTTTTT.

The chain is built from TRBV7-9 and TRBJ1-2; tentatively, D is TRBD1 (6 bases). Trimming removed 5 bases from V and 0 bases from J, with 16 bases in between. The CDR3 covers 16 residues. Germline CDR1 SEHNR, CDR2 FQNEAQ (reference sequence). CDR3 sequence reads: CASSHSTGSANYGYTF. The CDR3 DNA is TGTGCCAGCAGCCATTCAACAGGGTCCGCTAACTATGGCTACACCTTC.

CDR3 amino acids: CATSRVGGTDTQYF. In DNA, the CDR3 is TGTGCCACCAGCAGAGTCGGGGGGACAGATACGCAGTATTTT. The chain employs TRBV15 and TRBJ2-3, with TRBD2 matching 7 bases. Trimming removed 1 base from V and 3 bases from J; junction bases left unmatched: 1. Germline loops: CDR1 LNHNV, CDR2 YYDKDF (reference sequence). The CDR3 has 14 amino acids.

J is TRBJ2-1 and V is TRBV18; maybe TRBD2 (5 bases). Deletions cut 0 bases from V and 6 bases from J, with 15 bases between. Germline V lookup: CDR1 KGHSH, CDR2 LQKENI. The CDR3 spans 16 residues. CDR3 residues: CASSPPVTTLSNEQFF. The CDR3 nucleotides are TGTGCCAGCTCACCACCGGTGACTACCCTTTCCAATGAGCAGTTCTTC.

The V gene is TRBV29-1, the J gene TRBJ2-1, with 9 positions matching TRBD2. Germline trimming cut 6 bases from V and 4 bases from J; bases unmatched to any gene: 7. This CDR3 comprises 14 residues. Germline V gene data show CDR1 as SQVTM and CDR2 as ANQGSEA. The DNA of the CDR3 is TGCAGCGTCCGAGGGCGGGGGGGTTACAATGAGCAGTTCTTC. Translation: CSVRGRGGYNEQFF.